The following is a T cell receptor (beta chain) sequence with its context. CDR3 size: 13 residues. Between the trimmed V and J ends, which lost 4 bases and 10 bases, there was a span of 13 bases. Germline CDR1 reads SGHAT; CDR2 reads FQDESV (reference sequence). Some clones are missing from TCRdb's copy, which holds only in-frame ones; the method was immunoSEQ multiplex PCR. The data show about 59,000 clones, roughly 79% seen once. The data derive from a study of radiation and T cells in renal cell carcinoma. The time point: baseline pretreatment blood. Stated treatment: 15 Gy SBRT to primary tumor, nephrectomy 4 weeks later.

The sample was blood, taken from a patient whose treatment included radiotherapy and nephrectomy. This receptor was taken from a man aged 55 to 70 with renal cell carcinoma. This chain uses TRBV11-1 with TRBJ2-2, with D unresolved. Here the CDR3 reads CASSSTPEAELFF. DNA for the CDR3: TGTGCCAGCAGCTCGACCCCCGAGGCGGAGCTGTTTTTT.